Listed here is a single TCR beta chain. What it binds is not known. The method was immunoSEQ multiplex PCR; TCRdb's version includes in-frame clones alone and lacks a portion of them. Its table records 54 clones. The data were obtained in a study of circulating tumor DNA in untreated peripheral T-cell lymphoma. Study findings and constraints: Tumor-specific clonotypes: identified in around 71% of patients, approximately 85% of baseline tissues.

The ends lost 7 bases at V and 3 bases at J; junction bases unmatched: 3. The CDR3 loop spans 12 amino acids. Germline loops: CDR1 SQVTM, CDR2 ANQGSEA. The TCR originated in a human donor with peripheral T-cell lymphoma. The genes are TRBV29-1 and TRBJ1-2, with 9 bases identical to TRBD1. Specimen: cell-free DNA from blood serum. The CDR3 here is CSADRGDYGYTF. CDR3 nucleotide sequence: TGCAGCGCAGACAGGGGGGACTATGGCTACACCTTC. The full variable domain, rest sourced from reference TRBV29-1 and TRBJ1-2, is SAVISQKPSRDICQRGTSLTIQCQVDSQVTMMFWYRQQPGQSLTLIATANQGSEATYESGFVIDKFPISRPNLTFSTLTVSNMSPEDSSIYLCSADRGDYGYTFGSGTRLTVV.